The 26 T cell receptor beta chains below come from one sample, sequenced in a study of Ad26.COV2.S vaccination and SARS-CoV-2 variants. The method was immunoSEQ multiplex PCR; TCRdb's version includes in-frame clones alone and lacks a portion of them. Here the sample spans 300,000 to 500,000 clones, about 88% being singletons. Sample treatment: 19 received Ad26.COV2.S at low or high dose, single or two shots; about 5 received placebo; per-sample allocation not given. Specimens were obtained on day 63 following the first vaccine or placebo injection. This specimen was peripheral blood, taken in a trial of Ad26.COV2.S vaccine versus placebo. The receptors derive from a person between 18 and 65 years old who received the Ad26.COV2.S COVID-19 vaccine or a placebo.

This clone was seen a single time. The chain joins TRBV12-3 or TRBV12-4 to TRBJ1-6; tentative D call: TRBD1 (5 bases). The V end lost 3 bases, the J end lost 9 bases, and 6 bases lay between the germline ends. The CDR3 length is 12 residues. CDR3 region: CASSFGASPLHF. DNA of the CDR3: TGTGCCAGCAGTTTTGGGGCTTCACCCCTCCACTTT.

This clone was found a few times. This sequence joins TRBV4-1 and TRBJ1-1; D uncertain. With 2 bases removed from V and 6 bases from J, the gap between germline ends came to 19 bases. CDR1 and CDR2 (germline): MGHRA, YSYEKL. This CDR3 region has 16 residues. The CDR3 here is CASSQWATAPRSEAFF. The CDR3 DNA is TGCGCCAGCAGCCAATGGGCGACGGCGCCCCGATCTGAAGCTTTCTTT.

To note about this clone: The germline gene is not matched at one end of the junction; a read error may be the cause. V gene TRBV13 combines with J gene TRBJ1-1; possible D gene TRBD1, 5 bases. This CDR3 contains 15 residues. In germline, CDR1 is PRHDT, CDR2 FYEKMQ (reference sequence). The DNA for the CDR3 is TGTGCCAGCAGCCTAGGGCGGGGGGGAATCACTGAAGCTTTCTTT. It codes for CASSLGRGGITEAFF.

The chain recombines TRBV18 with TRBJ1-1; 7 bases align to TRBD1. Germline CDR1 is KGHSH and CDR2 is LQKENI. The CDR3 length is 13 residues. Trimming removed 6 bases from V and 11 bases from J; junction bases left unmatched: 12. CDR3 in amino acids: CASSATGLADAFF. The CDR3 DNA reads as TGTGCCAGCTCGGCGACAGGGCTGGCGGATGCTTTCTTT.

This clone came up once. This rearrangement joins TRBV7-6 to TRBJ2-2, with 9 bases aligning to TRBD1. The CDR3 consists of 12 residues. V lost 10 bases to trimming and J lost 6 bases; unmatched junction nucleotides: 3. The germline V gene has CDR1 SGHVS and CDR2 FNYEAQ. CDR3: CAIQGASGELFF. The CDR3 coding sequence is TGTGCCATACAGGGGGCCTCCGGGGAGCTGTTTTTT.

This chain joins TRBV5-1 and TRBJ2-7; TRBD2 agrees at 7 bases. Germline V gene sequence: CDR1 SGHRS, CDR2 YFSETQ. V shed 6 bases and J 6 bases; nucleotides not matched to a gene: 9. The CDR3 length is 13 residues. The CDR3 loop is CASTWEGLSEQYF. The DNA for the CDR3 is TGCGCCAGCACCTGGGAGGGTTTGAGCGAGCAGTACTTC.

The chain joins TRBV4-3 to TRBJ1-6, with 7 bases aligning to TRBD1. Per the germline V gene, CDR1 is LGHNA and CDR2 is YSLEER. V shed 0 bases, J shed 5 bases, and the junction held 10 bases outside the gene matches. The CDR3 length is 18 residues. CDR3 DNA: TGCGCCAGCAGCCAAGATCCGCCACGAGGGACAGATAATTCACCCCTCCACTTT. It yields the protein CASSQDPPRGTDNSPLHF.

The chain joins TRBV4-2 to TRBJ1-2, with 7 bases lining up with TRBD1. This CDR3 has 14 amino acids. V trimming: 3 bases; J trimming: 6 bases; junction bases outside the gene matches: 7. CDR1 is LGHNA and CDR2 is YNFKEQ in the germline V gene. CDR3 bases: TGTGCCAGCAGCCAGGAGGTAGGGGGCGATGGCTACACCTTC. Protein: CASSQEVGGDGYTF.

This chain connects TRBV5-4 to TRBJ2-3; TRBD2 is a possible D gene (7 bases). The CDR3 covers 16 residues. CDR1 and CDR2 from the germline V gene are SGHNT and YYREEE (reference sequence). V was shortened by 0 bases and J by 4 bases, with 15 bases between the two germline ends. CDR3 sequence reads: CASSLVSRGPADTQYF. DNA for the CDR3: TGTGCCAGCAGCTTGGTCTCGCGGGGGCCGGCAGATACGCAGTATTTT.

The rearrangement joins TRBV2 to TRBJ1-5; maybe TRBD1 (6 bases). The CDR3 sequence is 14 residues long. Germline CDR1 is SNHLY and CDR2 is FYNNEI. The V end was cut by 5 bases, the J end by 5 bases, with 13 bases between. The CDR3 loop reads CASSLQGLDQPQHF. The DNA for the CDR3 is TGTGCCAGCAGTTTACAGGGATTGGATCAGCCCCAGCATTTT.

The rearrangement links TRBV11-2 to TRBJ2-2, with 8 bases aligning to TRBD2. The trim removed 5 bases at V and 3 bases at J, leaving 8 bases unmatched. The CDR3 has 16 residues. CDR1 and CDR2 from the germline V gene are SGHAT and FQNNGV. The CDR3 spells CASSHIAGLDTGELFF. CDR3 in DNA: TGTGCCAGCAGCCACATAGCGGGATTGGACACCGGGGAGCTGTTTTTT.

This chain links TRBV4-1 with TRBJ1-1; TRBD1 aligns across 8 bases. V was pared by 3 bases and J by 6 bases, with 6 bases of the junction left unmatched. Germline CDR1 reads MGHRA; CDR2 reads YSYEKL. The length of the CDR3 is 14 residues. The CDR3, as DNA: TGCGCCAGCAGCCAGGGCTTACAGGGGGCTGAAGCTTTCTTT. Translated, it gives CASSQGLQGAEAFF.

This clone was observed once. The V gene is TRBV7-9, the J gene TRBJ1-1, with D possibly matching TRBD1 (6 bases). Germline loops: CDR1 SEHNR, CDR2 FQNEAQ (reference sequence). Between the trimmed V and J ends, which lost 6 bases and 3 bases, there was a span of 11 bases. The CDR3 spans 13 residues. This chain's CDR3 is CASSQGGYTEAFF. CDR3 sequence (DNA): TGTGCCAGCAGTCAAGGGGGTTACACTGAAGCTTTCTTT. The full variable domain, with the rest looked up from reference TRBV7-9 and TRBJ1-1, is DTGVSQNPRHKITKRGQNVTFRCDPISEHNRLYWYRQTLGQGPEFLTYFQNEAQLEKSRLLSDRFSAERPKGSFSTLEIQRTEQGDSAMYLCASSQGGYTEAFFGQGTRLTVV.

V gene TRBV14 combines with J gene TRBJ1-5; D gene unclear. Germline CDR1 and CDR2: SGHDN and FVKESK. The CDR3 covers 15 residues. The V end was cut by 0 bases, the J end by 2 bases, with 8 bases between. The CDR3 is CASSQEIGGNQPQHF. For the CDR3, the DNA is TGTGCCAGCAGCCAAGAAATCGGTGGCAATCAGCCCCAGCATTTT.

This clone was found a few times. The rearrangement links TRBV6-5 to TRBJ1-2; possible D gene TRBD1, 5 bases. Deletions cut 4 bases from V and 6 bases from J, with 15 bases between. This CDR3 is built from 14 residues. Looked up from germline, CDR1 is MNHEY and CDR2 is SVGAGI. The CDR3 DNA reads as TGTGCCAGCAGTTCCCTCGGGACGACCGATGGCTACACCTTC. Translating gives CASSSLGTTDGYTF.

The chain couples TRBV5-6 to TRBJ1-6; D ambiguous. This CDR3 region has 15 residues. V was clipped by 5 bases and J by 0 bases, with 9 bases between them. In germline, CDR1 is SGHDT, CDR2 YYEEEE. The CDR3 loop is CASRPQSSYNSPLHF. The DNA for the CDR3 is TGTGCCAGCAGACCACAGAGCTCCTATAATTCACCCCTCCACTTT.

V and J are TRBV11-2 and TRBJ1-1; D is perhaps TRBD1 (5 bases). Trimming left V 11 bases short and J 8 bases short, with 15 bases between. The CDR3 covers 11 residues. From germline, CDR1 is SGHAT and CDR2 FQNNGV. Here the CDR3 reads CARGGGIEAFF. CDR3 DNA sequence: TGTGCCCGCGGGGGGGGGATAGAAGCTTTCTTT.

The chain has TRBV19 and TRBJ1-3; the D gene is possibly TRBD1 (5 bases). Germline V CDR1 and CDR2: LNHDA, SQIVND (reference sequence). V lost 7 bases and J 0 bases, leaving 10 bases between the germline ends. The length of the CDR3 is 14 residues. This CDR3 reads CASTDSDSGNTIYF. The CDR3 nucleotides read TGTGCCAGTACCGACAGCGACTCTGGAAACACCATATATTTT.

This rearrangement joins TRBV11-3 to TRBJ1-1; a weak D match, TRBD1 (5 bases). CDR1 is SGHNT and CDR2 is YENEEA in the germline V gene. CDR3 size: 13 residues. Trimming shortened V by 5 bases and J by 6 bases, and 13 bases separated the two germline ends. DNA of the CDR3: TGTGCCAGCAGCATGAGGGGCGTAGCTGAAGCTTTCTTT. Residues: CASSMRGVAEAFF.

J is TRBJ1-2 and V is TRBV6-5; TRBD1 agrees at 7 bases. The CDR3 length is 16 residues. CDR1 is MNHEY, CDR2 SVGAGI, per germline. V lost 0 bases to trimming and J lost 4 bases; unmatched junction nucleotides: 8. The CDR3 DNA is TGTGCCAGCAGTTACTCTGGAGGGAGGGGGCTCTATGGCTACACCTTC. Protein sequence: CASSYSGGRGLYGYTF.

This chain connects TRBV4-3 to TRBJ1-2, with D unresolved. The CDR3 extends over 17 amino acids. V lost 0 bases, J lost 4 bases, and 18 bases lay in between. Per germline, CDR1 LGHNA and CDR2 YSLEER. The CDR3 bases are TGCGCCAGCAGCCAAGATGTTCCGGGTGCAGAGATCTATGGCTACACCTTC. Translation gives CASSQDVPGAEIYGYTF.

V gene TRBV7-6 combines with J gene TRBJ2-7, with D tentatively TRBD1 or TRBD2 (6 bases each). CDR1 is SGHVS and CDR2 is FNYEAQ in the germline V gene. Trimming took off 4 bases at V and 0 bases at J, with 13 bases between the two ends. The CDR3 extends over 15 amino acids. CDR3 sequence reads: CASSYSGGPSYEQYF. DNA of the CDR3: TGTGCCAGCAGCTACTCTGGGGGGCCCTCCTACGAGCAGTACTTC.

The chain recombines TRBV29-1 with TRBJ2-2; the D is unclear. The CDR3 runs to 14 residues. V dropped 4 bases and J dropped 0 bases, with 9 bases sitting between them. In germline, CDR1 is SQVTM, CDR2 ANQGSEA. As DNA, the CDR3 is TGCAGCGTTGGTCTCAGAACGAACACCGGGGAGCTGTTTTTT. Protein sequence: CSVGLRTNTGELFF.

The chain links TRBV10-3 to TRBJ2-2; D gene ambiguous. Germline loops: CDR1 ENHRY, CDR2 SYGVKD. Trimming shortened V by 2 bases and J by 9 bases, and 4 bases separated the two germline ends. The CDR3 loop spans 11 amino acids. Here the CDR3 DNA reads TGTGCCATCAGTGAGACCTGGGAGCTGTTTTTT. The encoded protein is CAISETWELFF.

The CDR3 DNA sequence: TGTGCCAGCAGTCTCTACCAGGGGGCGCAGGCCAAAAACATTCAGTACTTC. Translated: CASSLYQGAQAKNIQYF. This chain joins TRBV6-6 and TRBJ2-4; TRBD1 agrees at 8 bases. With 5 bases clipped from V and 1 base from J, the junction kept 10 bases outside the gene matches. The CDR3 contains 17 residues. Germline CDR1 reads MNHNY; CDR2 reads SVGAGI (reference sequence).

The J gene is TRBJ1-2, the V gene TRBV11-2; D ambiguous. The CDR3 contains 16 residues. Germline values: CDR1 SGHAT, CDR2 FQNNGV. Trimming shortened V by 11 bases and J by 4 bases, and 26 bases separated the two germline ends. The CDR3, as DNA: TGTGCCGCAAGTGGGTACTCCGAATTTCGGGGCTATGGCTACACCTTC. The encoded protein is CAASGYSEFRGYGYTF.